The clone carrying this T cell receptor (beta chain) was found a few times. The antigen is unknown. This record belongs to a study of CD8 T cells in ankylosing spondylitis. Notes on the study in general: Reportedly, disease-linked clones are significantly enriched in ankylosing spondylitis patients' matched synovial fluid. Earlier authors reported some of these motif variants in reactive arthritis synovial fluid and blood.

With molecular barcodes, quantitative 5'-RACE was used to make the TCR beta libraries. Via MiXCR, TCRdb re-called the 5' RACE reads, giving one row per CDR3 protein. This sample yields approximately 340,000 distinct CDR3 sequences, of which 14% to 15% are seen a single time; about 1.1% belongs to the top ten. The receptor comes from a male donor with ankylosing spondylitis or in good health (not recorded which). Material: blood, either unsorted or a sorted T cell fraction (not recorded which).

Here the CDR3 reads CSVARAGGQTDTQYF. The CDR3 DNA reads as TGCAGCGTTGCTCGCGCGGGGGGGCAAACAGATACGCAGTATTTT. This sequence joins TRBV29-1 and TRBJ2-3, with TRBD2 matching over 9 bases. J lost 3 bases, V lost 4 bases, and 8 bases had no gene match. This CDR3 region has 15 residues. Germline V CDR1 and CDR2: SQVTM, ANQGSEA.